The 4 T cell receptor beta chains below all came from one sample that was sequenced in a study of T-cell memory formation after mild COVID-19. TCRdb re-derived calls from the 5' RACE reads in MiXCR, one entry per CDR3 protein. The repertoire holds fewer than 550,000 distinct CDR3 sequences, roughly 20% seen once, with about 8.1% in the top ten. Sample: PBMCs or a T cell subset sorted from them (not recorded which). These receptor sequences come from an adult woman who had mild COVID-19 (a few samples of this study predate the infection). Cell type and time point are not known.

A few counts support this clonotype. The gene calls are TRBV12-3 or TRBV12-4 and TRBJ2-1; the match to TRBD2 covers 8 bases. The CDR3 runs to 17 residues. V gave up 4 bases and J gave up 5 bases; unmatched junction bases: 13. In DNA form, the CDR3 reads TGTGCCAGCAGTTCCACGGGGGGGGCACGGCGGAACAATGAGCAGTTCTTC. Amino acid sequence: CASSSTGGARRNNEQFF.

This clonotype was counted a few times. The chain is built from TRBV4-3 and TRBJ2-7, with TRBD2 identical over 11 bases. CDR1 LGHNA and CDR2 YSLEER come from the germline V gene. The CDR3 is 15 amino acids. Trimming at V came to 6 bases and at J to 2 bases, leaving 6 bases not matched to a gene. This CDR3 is CASSDSGRAPYEQYF. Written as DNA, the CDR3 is TGCGCCAGCAGTGATAGCGGGAGGGCCCCCTACGAGCAGTACTTC.

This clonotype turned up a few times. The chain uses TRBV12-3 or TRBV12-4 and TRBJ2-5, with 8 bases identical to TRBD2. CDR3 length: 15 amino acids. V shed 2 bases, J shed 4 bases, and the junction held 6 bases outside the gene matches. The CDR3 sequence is CASSLSGGAGETQYF. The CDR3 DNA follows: TGTGCCAGCAGTTTATCCGGGGGGGCCGGAGAGACCCAGTACTTC.

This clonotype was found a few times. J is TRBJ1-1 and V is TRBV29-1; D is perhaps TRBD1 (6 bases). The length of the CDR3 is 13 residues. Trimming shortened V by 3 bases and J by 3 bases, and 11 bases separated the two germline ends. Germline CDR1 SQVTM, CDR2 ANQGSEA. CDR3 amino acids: CSVDPQGYTEAFF. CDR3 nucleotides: TGCAGCGTTGACCCCCAGGGGTACACTGAAGCTTTCTTT.